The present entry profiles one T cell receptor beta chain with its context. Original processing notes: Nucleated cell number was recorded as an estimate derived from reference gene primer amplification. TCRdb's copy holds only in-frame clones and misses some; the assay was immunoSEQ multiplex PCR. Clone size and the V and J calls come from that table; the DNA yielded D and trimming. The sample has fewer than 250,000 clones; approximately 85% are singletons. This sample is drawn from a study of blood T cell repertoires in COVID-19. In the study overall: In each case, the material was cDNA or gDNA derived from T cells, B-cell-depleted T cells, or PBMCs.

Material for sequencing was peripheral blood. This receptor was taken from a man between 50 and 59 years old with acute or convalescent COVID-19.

CDR3 residues: CASSPDRALAKNIQYF. Here the CDR3 DNA reads TGTGCCAGCAGTCCGGACAGGGCGCTAGCCAAAAACATTCAGTACTTC. This chain joins TRBV28 and TRBJ2-4, with 8 bases aligning to TRBD1. J gave up 0 bases and V 5 bases, and 6 bases lay outside the gene matches. Germline V lookup: CDR1 MDHEN, CDR2 SYDVKM. The CDR3 covers 16 residues.